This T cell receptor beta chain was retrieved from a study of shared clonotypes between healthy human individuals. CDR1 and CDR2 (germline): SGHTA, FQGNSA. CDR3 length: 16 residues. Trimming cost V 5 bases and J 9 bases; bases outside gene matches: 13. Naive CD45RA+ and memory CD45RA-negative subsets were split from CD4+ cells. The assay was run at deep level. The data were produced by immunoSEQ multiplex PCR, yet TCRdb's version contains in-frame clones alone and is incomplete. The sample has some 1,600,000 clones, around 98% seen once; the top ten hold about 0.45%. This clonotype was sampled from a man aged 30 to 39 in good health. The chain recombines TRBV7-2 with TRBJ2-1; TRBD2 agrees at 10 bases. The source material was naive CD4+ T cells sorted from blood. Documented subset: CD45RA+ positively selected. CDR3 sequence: CASSLRAASGSLEQFF. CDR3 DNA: TGTGCCAGCAGCCTACGAGCGGCTAGCGGGAGTCTTGAGCAGTTCTTC.